The 23 T cell receptor beta chains in this list originate from one sample, sequenced in a study of long-term antiretroviral therapy in people with HIV. Sequencing used immunoSEQ v3.0 at survey level. Generated by immunoSEQ multiplex PCR, the TCRdb table keeps only in-frame clones and is missing some. Among 20,000 to 25,000 clones, about 92% were seen once, and the ten largest hold about 8.9%. Source: unsorted PBMCs, taken 7.6 years after starting antiretroviral therapy. These receptor sequences come from a woman between 35 and 50 years old with HIV.

The chain has TRBV10-1 and TRBJ2-2; 9 bases line up with TRBD1. This CDR3 is 13 amino acids long. V trimming: 6 bases; J trimming: 6 bases; junction bases outside the gene matches: 2. In germline, CDR1 is WNHNN, CDR2 SYGVQD (reference sequence). CDR3 protein: CASRGQGPGELFF. As DNA, the CDR3 is TGCGCCAGCAGGGGACAGGGCCCCGGGGAGCTGTTTTTT.

The V and J genes are TRBV4-1 and TRBJ2-1; D not resolved. V lost 0 bases, J lost 8 bases, and 20 bases lay in between. Germline values: CDR1 MGHRA, CDR2 YSYEKL. The CDR3 runs 17 residues. The CDR3 DNA follows: TGCGCCAGCAGCCAAGATTTAACCAACCGGCGAGGCGATGAGCAGTTCTTC. This codes for CASSQDLTNRRGDEQFF.

This sequence joins TRBV10-1 and TRBJ1-1; 8 positions match TRBD1. V lost 6 bases and J lost 3; bases outside the gene matches: 9. The germline gives CDR1 WNHNN, CDR2 SYGVQD (reference sequence). The CDR3 sequence is 15 residues long. CDR3 sequence reads: CASSATTGGDTEAFF. The CDR3 DNA is TGCGCCAGCAGCGCCACCACAGGGGGGGACACTGAAGCTTTCTTT.

V usage is TRBV4-3 and J usage is TRBJ1-5, with a weak D call TRBD1 (6 bases). CDR3 length: 15 residues. Trimming shortened V by 0 bases and J by 4 bases, and 10 bases separated the two germline ends. From germline, CDR1 is LGHNA and CDR2 YSLEER. CDR3 region: CASSQEIQGNQPQHF. CDR3 DNA sequence: TGCGCCAGCAGCCAAGAAATCCAGGGGAATCAGCCCCAGCATTTT.

This sequence joins TRBV2 and TRBJ1-1, with unresolved D. The germline V gene encodes CDR1 SNHLY and CDR2 FYNNEI. The CDR3 has 13 amino acids. V lost 3 bases and J lost 8, with 13 bases in between. In DNA form, the CDR3 reads TGTGCCAGCAGTGATGGGTACAGAGGAGAAGCTTTCTTT. As protein: CASSDGYRGEAFF.

The chain employs TRBV7-2 and TRBJ1-3; D is possibly TRBD1 (6 bases). There are 15 residues in the CDR3. The germline V gene encodes CDR1 SGHTA and CDR2 FQGNSA. V was cut by 11 bases and J by 0 bases, with 17 bases left in between. Written as DNA, the CDR3 is TGTGCCTTCCAGGGGCCTTACGACTCTGGAAACACCATATATTTT. This sequence encodes CAFQGPYDSGNTIYF.

The J gene is TRBJ1-2, the V gene TRBV29-1; 8 nucleotides align to TRBD1. Germline V CDR1 and CDR2: SQVTM, ANQGSEA. Losses at the gene ends were 5 bases for V and 4 bases for J; bases not matched to a gene: 3. The CDR3 extends over 12 amino acids. The CDR3: CSVSQGGYGYTF. Written as DNA, the CDR3 is TGCAGCGTTTCACAGGGGGGCTATGGCTACACCTTC.

The chain has TRBV7-8 and TRBJ1-2; 7 positions match TRBD1. The germline CDR1 and CDR2 sequences are SGHVS and FQNEAQ. After removal of 3 bases from V and 3 bases from J, the junction contained 7 bases not matched to a gene. The CDR3 runs 15 residues. Written as DNA, the CDR3 is TGTGCCAGCAGCTTGCTGGGGGACAGACACTATGGCTACACCTTC. Its translation: CASSLLGDRHYGYTF.

The V and J genes are TRBV10-3 and TRBJ2-5; TRBD1 matches 7 bases. This CDR3 has 13 residues. V trimming: 6 bases; J trimming: 1 base; junction bases outside the gene matches: 2. Germline loops: CDR1 ENHRY, CDR2 SYGVKD. The CDR3 spells CAIRGQPQETQYF. The CDR3 DNA reads TGTGCCATCAGGGGACAGCCCCAAGAGACCCAGTACTTC.

This chain links TRBV6-6 with TRBJ1-2, with D tentatively TRBD1 (6 bases). The CDR3 loop spans 13 amino acids. CDR1 and CDR2 (germline): MNHNY, SVGAGI (reference sequence). Trimming stripped 6 bases from V and 4 bases from J, with 12 bases between. This CDR3 reads CASRQTGTYGYTF. The CDR3, as DNA: TGTGCCAGCAGGCAAACAGGGACCTATGGCTACACCTTC.

This clone has just one count. The chain carries TRBV25-1 and TRBJ2-5, with D possibly matching TRBD2 (6 bases). CDR3 length equals 16 residues. The ends were cut back, 4 bases at V and 2 bases at J, with 17 bases in the middle. Germline V CDR1 and CDR2: MGHDK, SYGVNS. CDR3 sequence: CASSVRGRAGQETQYF. For the CDR3, the DNA is TGTGCCAGCAGTGTGCGGGGCAGGGCGGGTCAAGAGACCCAGTACTTC. The variable domain in full, completed from reference TRBV25-1 and TRBJ2-5, reads EADIYQTPRYLVIGTGKKITLECSQTMGHDKMYWYQQDPGMELHLIHYSYGVNSTEKGDLSSESTVSRIRTEHFPLTLESARPSHTSQYLCASSVRGRAGQETQYFGPGTRLLVL.

This clone was detected once. The gene calls are TRBV2 and TRBJ1-2; the match to TRBD1 covers 8 bases. Germline V gene lookup returns CDR1 SNHLY and CDR2 FYNNEI. This CDR3 comprises 13 residues. After removal of 6 bases from V and 6 bases from J, the junction contained 6 bases not matched to a gene. The CDR3 DNA reads as TGTGCCAGCAGCTGGGACAGGTTGGATGGCTACACCTTC. Translation gives CASSWDRLDGYTF.

The J gene is TRBJ2-7, the V gene TRBV7-2; 11 positions match TRBD2. Per germline, CDR1 SGHTA and CDR2 FQGNSA. The CDR3 totals 16 residues. After removal of 5 bases from V and 5 bases from J, the junction contained 11 bases not matched to a gene. CDR3 sequence reads: CASSPRSGGAQNEQYF. DNA for the CDR3: TGTGCCAGCAGCCCGCGTAGCGGGGGGGCCCAGAACGAGCAGTACTTC.

This clone was observed once. The rearrangement links TRBV10-3 to TRBJ1-1; possible D gene TRBD1, 5 bases. The CDR3 runs to 13 residues. Between the trimmed V and J ends, which lost 6 bases and 2 bases, there was a span of 10 bases. The germline V gene has CDR1 ENHRY and CDR2 SYGVKD. CDR3 DNA: TGTGCCATCAGGAGGGACCCCAACACTGAAGCTTTCTTT. Encoded protein: CAIRRDPNTEAFF.

The rearrangement uses TRBV5-1 and TRBJ1-2; TRBD1 agrees at 12 bases. The CDR3 has 18 residues. Germline V CDR1 and CDR2: SGHRS, YFSETQ. V dropped 6 bases and J dropped 4; count of bases not matched to a gene: 16. The CDR3 here is CASNVSPGTGGAGYGYTF. In nucleotides, the CDR3 is TGCGCCAGCAATGTAAGTCCCGGGACAGGGGGCGCAGGCTATGGCTACACCTTC.

The chain employs TRBV9 and TRBJ2-1; D is unresolved. CDR1 is SGDLS, CDR2 YYNGEE, per germline. V dropped 2 bases and J dropped 0 bases, with 12 bases sitting between them. CDR3 length: 16 residues. The CDR3 is CASSVDASSSYNEQFF. The CDR3 DNA reads TGTGCCAGCAGCGTCGACGCCTCAAGCTCCTACAATGAGCAGTTCTTC.

The chain couples TRBV9 to TRBJ2-3; D is unclear. CDR3 length equals 12 residues. V gave up 3 bases and J gave up 0 bases, with 2 bases separating them. CDR1 SGDLS and CDR2 YYNGEE come from the germline V gene. CDR3 nucleotides: TGTGCCAGCAGCGCTAGCACAGATACGCAGTATTTT. Protein product: CASSASTDTQYF.

DNA of the CDR3: TGTGCCAGCAGCTTGACTAGGACAGGGATGAGAGAGACCCAGTACTTC. It encodes CASSLTRTGMRETQYF. The chain uses TRBV11-2 and TRBJ2-5; 8 positions agree with TRBD1. This CDR3 spans 16 amino acids. Trimming removed 3 bases from V and 4 bases from J; junction bases left unmatched: 10. CDR1 SGHAT and CDR2 FQNNGV come from the germline V gene.

J is TRBJ1-5 and V is TRBV5-6, with no clear D. The germline V gene has CDR1 SGHDT and CDR2 YYEEEE. Between the trimmed V and J ends, which lost 0 bases and 2 bases, there was a span of 12 bases. The CDR3 runs to 16 residues. The CDR3 DNA reads as TGTGCCAGCAGCTTGGGGTGGTGGGGAGGCAATCAGCCCCAGCATTTT. Its translation is CASSLGWWGGNQPQHF. The full variable domain, in which reference TRBV5-6 and TRBJ1-5 provide the parts outside the CDR3, is DAGVTQSPTHLIKTRGQQVTLRCSPKSGHDTVSWYQQALGQGPQFIFQYYEEEERQRGNFPDRFSGHQFPNYSSELNVNALLLGDSALYLCASSLGWWGGNQPQHFGDGTRLSIL.

The chain carries TRBV30 and TRBJ2-5; possible D gene TRBD1, 5 bases. The CDR3 length is 13 residues. Germline V gene lookup returns CDR1 GTSNPN and CDR2 SVGIG (reference sequence). With 2 bases removed from V and 5 bases from J, the gap between germline ends came to 12 bases. In DNA form, the CDR3 reads TGTGCCTGGAGTCTAAGCAGGGTTGAGACCCAGTACTTC. It codes for CAWSLSRVETQYF.

This chain connects TRBV4-3 to TRBJ2-1; the D is unclear. This CDR3 comprises 13 residues. Germline lookup yields CDR1 LGHNA and CDR2 YSLEER. V was clipped by 0 bases and J by 7 bases, with 7 bases between them. CDR3 residues: CASSQEMGNEQFF. The CDR3 DNA is TGCGCCAGCAGCCAAGAAATGGGAAATGAGCAGTTCTTC.

This chain uses TRBV6-5 with TRBJ1-1; TRBD1 is a possible D gene (5 bases). Germline values: CDR1 MNHEY, CDR2 SVGAGI. The V end lost 5 bases, the J end lost 0 bases, and 13 bases lay between the germline ends. The CDR3 has 15 amino acids. The CDR3 DNA follows: TGTGCCAGCAGTCCCCAGGGAGGACTGAACACTGAAGCTTTCTTT. Amino acids: CASSPQGGLNTEAFF.

This clone has just a few counts. V usage is TRBV5-1 and J usage is TRBJ2-3, with 11 nucleotides matching TRBD2. CDR3 length equals 15 residues. Looked up from germline, CDR1 is SGHRS and CDR2 is YFSETQ. V lost 5 bases and J lost 0; bases outside the gene matches: 2. The CDR3 here is CASRLAGVSTDTQYF. DNA for the CDR3: TGCGCCAGCAGACTAGCGGGGGTTAGCACAGATACGCAGTATTTT.